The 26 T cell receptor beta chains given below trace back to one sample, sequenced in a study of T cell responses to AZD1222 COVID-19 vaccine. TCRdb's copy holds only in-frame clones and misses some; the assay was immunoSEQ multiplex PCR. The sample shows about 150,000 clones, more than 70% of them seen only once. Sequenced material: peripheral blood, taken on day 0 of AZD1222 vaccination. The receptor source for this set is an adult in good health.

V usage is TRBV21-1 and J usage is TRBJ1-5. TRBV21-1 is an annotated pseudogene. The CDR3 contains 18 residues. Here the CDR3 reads CASSNKTRDRSTNQPQHF. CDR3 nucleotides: TGTGCCAGCAGCAATAAAACCCGGGACCGTTCCACCAATCAGCCCCAGCATTTT.

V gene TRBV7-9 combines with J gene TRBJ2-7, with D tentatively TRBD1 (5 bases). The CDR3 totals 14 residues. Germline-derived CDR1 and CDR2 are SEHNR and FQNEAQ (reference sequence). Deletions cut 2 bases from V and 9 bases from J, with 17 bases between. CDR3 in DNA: TGTGCCAGCAGCTTATCCCAGGGATTAGTGCGGCAGTACTTC. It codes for CASSLSQGLVRQYF.

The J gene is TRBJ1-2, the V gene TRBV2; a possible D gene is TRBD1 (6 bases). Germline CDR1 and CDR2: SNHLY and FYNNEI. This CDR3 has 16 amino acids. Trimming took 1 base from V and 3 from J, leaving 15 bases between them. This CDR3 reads CASSEVPTGGHYGYTF. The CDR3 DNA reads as TGTGCCAGCAGTGAAGTCCCGACAGGTGGACACTATGGCTACACCTTC.

CDR3: CASSPGQTNVLTF. Written as DNA, the CDR3 is TGTGCCAGCAGCCCGGGACAGACCAACGTCCTGACTTTC. The V and J genes are TRBV14 and TRBJ2-6; 7 bases agree with TRBD1. V dropped 4 bases and J dropped 8; count of bases not matched to a gene: 2. CDR3 length equals 13 residues. The germline V gene has CDR1 SGHDN and CDR2 FVKESK.

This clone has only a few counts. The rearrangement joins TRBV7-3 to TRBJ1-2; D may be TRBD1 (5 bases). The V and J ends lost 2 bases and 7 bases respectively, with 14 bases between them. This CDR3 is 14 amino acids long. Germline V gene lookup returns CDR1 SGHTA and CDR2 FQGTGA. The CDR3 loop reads CASSLSPGSLGYTF. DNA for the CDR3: TGTGCCAGCAGCTTATCCCCAGGGAGTCTTGGCTACACCTTC.

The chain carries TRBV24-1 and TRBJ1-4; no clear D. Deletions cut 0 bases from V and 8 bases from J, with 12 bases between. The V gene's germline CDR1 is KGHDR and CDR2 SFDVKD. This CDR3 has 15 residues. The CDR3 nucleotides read TGTGCCACCAGTGATTTGTGGATGATGCCCGAAAAACTGTTTTTT. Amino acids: CATSDLWMMPEKLFF.

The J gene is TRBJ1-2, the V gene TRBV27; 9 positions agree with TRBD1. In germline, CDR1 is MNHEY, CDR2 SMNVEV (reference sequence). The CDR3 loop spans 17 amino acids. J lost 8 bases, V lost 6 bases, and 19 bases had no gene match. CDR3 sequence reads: CASSSGTGRVNLRGYTF. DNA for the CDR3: TGTGCCAGCAGCTCCGGGACAGGGAGAGTCAATTTAAGGGGCTACACCTTC.

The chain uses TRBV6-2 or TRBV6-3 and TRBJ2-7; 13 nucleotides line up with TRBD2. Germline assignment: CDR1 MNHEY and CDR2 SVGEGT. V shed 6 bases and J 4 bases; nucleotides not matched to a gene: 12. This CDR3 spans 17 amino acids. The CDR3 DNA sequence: TGTGCCAGCAGCCCAGGGACGGTGGGACTAGCGGGGTACGAGCAGTACTTC. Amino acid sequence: CASSPGTVGLAGYEQYF.

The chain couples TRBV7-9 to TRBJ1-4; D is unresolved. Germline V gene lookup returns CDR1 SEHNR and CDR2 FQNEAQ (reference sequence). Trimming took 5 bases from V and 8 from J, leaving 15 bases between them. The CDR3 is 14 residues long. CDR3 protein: CASSLDLPPEKLFF. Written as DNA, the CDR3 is TGTGCCAGCAGCCTGGATCTCCCGCCAGAAAAACTGTTTTTT. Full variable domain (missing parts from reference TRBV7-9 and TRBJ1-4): DTGVSQNPRHKITKRGQNVTFRCDPISEHNRLYWYRQTLGQGPEFLTYFQNEAQLEKSRLLSDRFSAERPKGSFSTLEIQRTEQGDSAMYLCASSLDLPPEKLFFGSGTQLSVL.

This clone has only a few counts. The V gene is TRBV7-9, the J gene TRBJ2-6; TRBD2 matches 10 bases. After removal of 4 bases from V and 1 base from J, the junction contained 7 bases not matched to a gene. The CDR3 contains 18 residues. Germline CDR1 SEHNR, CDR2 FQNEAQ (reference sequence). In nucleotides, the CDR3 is TGTGCCAGCAGCTCAAGCGGGAGGGCCTTATCTGGGGCCAACGTCCTGACTTTC. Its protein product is CASSSSGRALSGANVLTF.

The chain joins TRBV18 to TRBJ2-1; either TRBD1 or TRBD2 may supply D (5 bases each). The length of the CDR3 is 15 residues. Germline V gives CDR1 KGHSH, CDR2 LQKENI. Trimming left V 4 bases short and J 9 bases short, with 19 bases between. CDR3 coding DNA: TGTGCCAGCTCACTTCCATTACAGGCGAGGGCTGAGCAGTTCTTC. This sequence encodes CASSLPLQARAEQFF.

The CDR3 DNA is TGCGCCAGCAGTCCCGGGACAGGGGGTAGCCAGCCCCAGCATTTT. It is translated as CASSPGTGGSQPQHF. The chain uses TRBV23-1 and TRBJ1-5; 11 positions match TRBD1. TRBV23-1 is reported as an ORF; its role is uncertain. This CDR3 has 15 residues. V lost 4 bases to trimming and J lost 7 bases; unmatched junction nucleotides: 6.

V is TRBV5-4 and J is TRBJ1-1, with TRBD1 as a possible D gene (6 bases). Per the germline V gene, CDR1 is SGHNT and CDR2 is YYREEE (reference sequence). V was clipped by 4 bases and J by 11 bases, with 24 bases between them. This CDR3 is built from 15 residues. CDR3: CASSRGGDYVQYAFF. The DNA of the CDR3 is TGTGCCAGCAGCCGTGGGGGCGACTATGTACAATATGCTTTCTTT.

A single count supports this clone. CDR3 sequence (DNA): TGTGCCAGTAGTATAGTCGCAGGGAACACTGAAGCTTTCTTT. Encoded protein: CASSIVAGNTEAFF. The genes are TRBV19 and TRBJ1-1; D is undetermined. Trimming removed 1 base at V and 1 base at J, with 7 bases between. Germline CDR1 is LNHDA and CDR2 is SQIVND (reference sequence). The CDR3 sequence is 14 residues long.

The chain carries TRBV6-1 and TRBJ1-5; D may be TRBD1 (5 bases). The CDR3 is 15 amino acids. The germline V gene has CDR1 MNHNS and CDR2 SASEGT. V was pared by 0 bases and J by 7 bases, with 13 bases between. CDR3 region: CASSEAGAVRQPQHF. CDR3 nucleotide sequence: TGTGCCAGCAGTGAAGCAGGGGCAGTTAGACAGCCCCAGCATTTT.

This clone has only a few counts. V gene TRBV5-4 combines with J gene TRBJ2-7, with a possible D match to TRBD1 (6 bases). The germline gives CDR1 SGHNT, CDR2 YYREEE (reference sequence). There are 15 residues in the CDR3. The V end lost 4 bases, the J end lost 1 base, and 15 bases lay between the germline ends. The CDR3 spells CASSPVPDRSYEQYF. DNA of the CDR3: TGTGCCAGCAGCCCAGTCCCGGACAGATCCTACGAGCAGTACTTC.

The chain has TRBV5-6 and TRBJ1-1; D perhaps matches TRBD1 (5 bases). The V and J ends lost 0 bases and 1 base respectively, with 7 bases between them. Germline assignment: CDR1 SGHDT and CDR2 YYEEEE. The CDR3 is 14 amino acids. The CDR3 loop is CASSLGGGNTEAFF. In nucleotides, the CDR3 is TGTGCCAGCAGCTTGGGTGGGGGGAACACTGAAGCTTTCTTT.

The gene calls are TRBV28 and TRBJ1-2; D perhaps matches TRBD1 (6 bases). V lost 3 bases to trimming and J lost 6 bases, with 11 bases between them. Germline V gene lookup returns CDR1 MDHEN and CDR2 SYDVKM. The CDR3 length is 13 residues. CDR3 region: CASSFRGAHGYTF. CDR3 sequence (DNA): TGTGCCAGCAGTTTTAGGGGGGCGCATGGCTACACCTTC.

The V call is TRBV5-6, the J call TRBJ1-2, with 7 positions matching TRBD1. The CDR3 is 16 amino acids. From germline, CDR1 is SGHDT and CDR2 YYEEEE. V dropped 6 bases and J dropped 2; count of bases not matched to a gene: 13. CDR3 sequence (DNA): TGTGCCAGCAACAATCCCGGACAGGTTAACAACTATGGCTACACCTTC. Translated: CASNNPGQVNNYGYTF.

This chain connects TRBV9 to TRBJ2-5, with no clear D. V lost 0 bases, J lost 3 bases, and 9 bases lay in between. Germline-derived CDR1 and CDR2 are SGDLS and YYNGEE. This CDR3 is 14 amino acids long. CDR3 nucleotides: TGTGCCAGCAGCGTAGAGGGTAGGGAAGAGACCCAGTACTTC. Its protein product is CASSVEGREETQYF.

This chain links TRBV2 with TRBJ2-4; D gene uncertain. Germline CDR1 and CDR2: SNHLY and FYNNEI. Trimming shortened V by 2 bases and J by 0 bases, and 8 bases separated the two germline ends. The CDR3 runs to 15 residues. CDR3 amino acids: CASSENWVAKNIQYF. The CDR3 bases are TGTGCCAGCAGTGAAAATTGGGTAGCCAAAAACATTCAGTACTTC.

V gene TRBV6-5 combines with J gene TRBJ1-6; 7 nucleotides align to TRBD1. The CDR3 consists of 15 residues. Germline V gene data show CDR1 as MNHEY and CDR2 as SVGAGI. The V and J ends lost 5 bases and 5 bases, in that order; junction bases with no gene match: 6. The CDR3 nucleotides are TGTGCCAGCAGTACCCCCGGGACAGATAATTCACCCCTCCACTTT. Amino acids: CASSTPGTDNSPLHF.

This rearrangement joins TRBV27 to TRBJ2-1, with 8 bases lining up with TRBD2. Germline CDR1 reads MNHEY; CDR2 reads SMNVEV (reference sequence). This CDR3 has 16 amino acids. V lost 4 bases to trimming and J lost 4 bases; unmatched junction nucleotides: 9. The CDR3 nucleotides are TGTGCCAGCAGTTCGGTAGCGGGGATCCCTTACAATGAGCAGTTCTTC. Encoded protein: CASSSVAGIPYNEQFF.

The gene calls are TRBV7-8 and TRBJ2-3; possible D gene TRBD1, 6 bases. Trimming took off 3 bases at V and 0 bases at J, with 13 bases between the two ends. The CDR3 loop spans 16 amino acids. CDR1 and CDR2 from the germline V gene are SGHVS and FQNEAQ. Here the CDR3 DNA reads TGTGCCAGCAGCTTGAGGGGTCAGGGGAGCACAGATACGCAGTATTTT. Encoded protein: CASSLRGQGSTDTQYF. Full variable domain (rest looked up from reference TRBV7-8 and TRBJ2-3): GAGVSQSPRYKVAKRGQDVALRCDPISGHVSLFWYQQALGQGPEFLTYFQNEAQLDKSGLPSDRFFAERPEGSVSTLKIQRTQQEDSAVYLCASSLRGQGSTDTQYFGPGTRLTVL.

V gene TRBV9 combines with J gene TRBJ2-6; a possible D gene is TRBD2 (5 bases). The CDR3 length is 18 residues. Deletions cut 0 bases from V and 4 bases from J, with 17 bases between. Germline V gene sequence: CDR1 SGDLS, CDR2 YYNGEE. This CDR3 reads CASSVGPLTGTGANVLTF. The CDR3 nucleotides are TGTGCCAGCAGCGTAGGACCCCTAACGGGAACAGGGGCCAACGTCCTGACTTTC.

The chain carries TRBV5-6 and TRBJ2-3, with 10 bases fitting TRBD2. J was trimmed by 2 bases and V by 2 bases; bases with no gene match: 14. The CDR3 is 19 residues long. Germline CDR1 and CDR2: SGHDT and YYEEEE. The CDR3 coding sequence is TGTGCCAGCAGCTTTAGTATGCTAGCGGGAGATCCATTCACAGATACGCAGTATTTT. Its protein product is CASSFSMLAGDPFTDTQYF.